This T cell receptor (beta chain) derives from a study of a mutant IDH1 vaccine in newly diagnosed glioma. About the study: Vaccination started 4-6 weeks after radiotherapy alone, or with temozolomide cycles.

V gave up 4 bases and J gave up 7 bases; unmatched junction bases: 16. Germline lookup yields CDR1 MNHEY and CDR2 SMNVEV (reference sequence). CDR3 length equals 18 residues. Specified time point: week 5, during vaccination. In the vaccine, a single dose held 300 ug of the mutant IDH1 20-mer peptide, along with topical imiquimod. Newly diagnosed WHO grade 3 or 4 IDH1-mutant, ATRX-lost astrocytomas were identified in the donors. Note on this clone: Its specificity is not known.

Data came from immunoSEQ multiplex PCR; TCRdb stores just in-frame clones and leaves some out. The sample lists around 56,000 clones; 80% to 85% were seen once. The sequenced sample was PBMCs, obtained from a glioma patient whose treatment included an IDH1 peptide vaccine. The TCR originated in a man aged 25 to 40 with glioma. The chain joins TRBV27 to TRBJ2-2, with TRBD1 matching 9 bases. The CDR3 DNA follows: TGTGCCAGCAGTTCGCTACAGGGGGCAAAAAGGGCCTTCGGGGAGCTGTTTTTT. It specifies CASSSLQGAKRAFGELFF.